A selection of T cell receptor beta chains follows, all from one sample in a study of blood T cell repertoires in COVID-19. Assay used: immunoSEQ multiplex PCR; TCRdb lists only in-frame clones, some missing. The sample lists roughly 150,000 clones, 75% to 90% seen once, with about 4.4% in the top ten. Sequenced: PBMCs or T cells enriched from blood (not recorded which). These receptors all come from a man in his forties or fifties who had recovered from COVID-19. The CDR3 runs from the conserved cysteine through the conserved F or W. A D gene is named only where the DNA matches it firmly. Clone sizes are given selectively: once, few, many, or a class where the clone is expanded.

TRBD2 | NA | TRBJ2-5 | TRBV7-2 | TGTGCCAGCAGCTTACAGCGGGGGGGAGAGACCCAGTACTTC | CASSLQRGGETQYF
TRBD1 | NA | TRBJ1-5 | TRBV4-2 | TGTGCCAGCAGCCAAGATAACAGGGGAGGCCAGCCCCAGCATTTT | CASSQDNRGGQPQHF
NA | once | TRBJ1-3 | TRBV2 | TGTGCCAGCAGTGCCACAGTCTCTGGAAACACCATATATTTT | CASSATVSGNTIYF
TRBD2 | NA | TRBJ2-1 | TRBV29-1 | TGCAGTCCTCGAAGGCCTAGCGGCAATGAGCAGTTCTTC | CSPRRPSGNEQFF
NA | NA | TRBJ2-3 | TRBV6-1 | TGTGCCAGCAGTGAGGGCGGGGCCACAGATACGCAGTATTTT | CASSEGGATDTQYF
TRBD1 | NA | TRBJ1-1 | TRBV6-1 | TGTGCCAGCAGTGAAGAGGGCAGGGGGGACACTGAAGCTTTCTTT | CASSEEGRGDTEAFF
NA | NA | TRBJ1-1 | TRBV7-3 | TGTGCCAGCAGCTTAACCAGGGCGGAGGAAGCTTTCTTT | CASSLTRAEEAFF
NA | NA | TRBJ1-2 | TRBV5-4 | TGTGCCAGCAGCCAAGAGGGGTGGGAGGACTATGGCTACACCTTC | CASSQEGWEDYGYTF
NA | NA | TRBJ2-3 | TRBV9 | TGTGCCAGCAGCCCAAGTAGTTGGCGCGGGGCAGCTAGCACAGATACGCAGTATTTT | CASSPSSWRGAASTDTQYF
TRBD2 | NA | TRBJ2-2 | TRBV19 | TGTGCCAGTAGGATGACTAGCGGGGCCGGGGAGCTGTTTTTT | CASRMTSGAGELFF
TRBD1 | NA | TRBJ2-1 | TRBV9 | TGTGCCAGCAGCGTAGGGCCAGGGGGCTTCAATGAGCAGTTCTTC | CASSVGPGGFNEQFF
NA | NA | TRBJ1-5 | TRBV7-2 | TGTGCCAGCAGCTTAGACAGGGGCAATCAGCCCCAGCATTTT | CASSLDRGNQPQHF
NA | NA | TRBJ2-2 | TRBV7-6 | TGTGCCAGCAGCGCAGACAGACGACTCACCGGGGAGCTGTTTTTT | CASSADRRLTGELFF
TRBD1 | NA | TRBJ2-4 | TRBV7-2 | TGTGCCAGCAGCTTAGGACAGGGGCAGGGCATTCAGTACTTC | CASSLGQGQGIQYF
NA | few | TRBJ2-1 | TRBV7-2 | TGTGCCAGCAGCTTAAGCGAGGGATATGAGCAGTTCTTC | CASSLSEGYEQFF
NA | NA | TRBJ2-1 | TRBV29-1 | TGCAGCGTCCGGGGGAATGAGCAGTTCTTC | CSVRGNEQFF
NA | NA | TRBJ2-5 | TRBV5-1 | TGCGCCAGCAGCGACACCCGGGACTTTCAAGAGACCCAGTACTTC | CASSDTRDFQETQYF
NA | few | TRBJ1-5 | TRBV19 | TGTGCCAGTAGCGGACAGCCTAATCAGCCCCAGCATTTT | CASSGQPNQPQHF
TRBD1 | NA | TRBJ1-6 | TRBV6-6 | TGTGCCAGCAGTCCAAGACAGGGGGCATTTCGTTCCTATAATTCACCCCTCCACTTT | CASSPRQGAFRSYNSPLHF
TRBD1 | NA | TRBJ2-7 | TRBV5-1 | TGCGCCAGCAGCTGGGGACAGGGCGAGCAGTACTTC | CASSWGQGEQYF
NA | NA | TRBJ1-4 | TRBV15 | TGTGCCTCGAGAGGACAGACTAATGAAAAACTGTTTTTT | CASRGQTNEKLFF
NA | NA | TRBJ1-6 | TRBV6-2/TRBV6-3 | TGTGCCAGCAGCCGAAGGACAGTAAATTCACCCCTCCACTTT | CASSRRTVNSPLHF
TRBD1 | NA | TRBJ2-1 | TRBV28 | TGTGCCAGCAGGGGGCGGTTGGGGACAGGGTTACACAATGAGCAGTTCTTC | CASRGRLGTGLHNEQFF
NA | NA | TRBJ1-2 | TRBV28 | TGTGCCAGCAGGATACGGGAGGGCTATGGCTACACCTTC | CASRIREGYGYTF
TRBD1 | NA | TRBJ1-1 | TRBV15 | TGTGCCACCAGCAGAGGGACAGGGGGTTTAACTGAAGCTTTCTTT | CATSRGTGGLTEAFF
TRBD2 | once | TRBJ2-3 | TRBV11-3 | TGTGCCAGCAGCTCCGGACTAGCGGGGGCCGTCAGCACAGATACGCAGTATTTT | CASSSGLAGAVSTDTQYF
NA | NA | TRBJ1-5 | TRBV27 | TGTGCCAGCAGTTTTCGGGGGGATCAGCCCCAGCATTTT | CASSFRGDQPQHF
NA | NA | TRBJ2-6 | TRBV9 | TGTGCCAGCAGCGGGCCTTGGGGCCCTGGGGCCAACGTCCTGACTTTC | CASSGPWGPGANVLTF
TRBD2 | NA | TRBJ2-7 | TRBV6-6 | TGTGCCAGCAGTTACTTGGGGGGGGAAGCCTACGAGCAGTACTTC | CASSYLGGEAYEQYF
TRBD2 | NA | TRBJ2-1 | TRBV7-2 | TGTGCCAGCAGCTTTAGCGGGAGGGCCTACAATGAGCAGTTCTTC | CASSFSGRAYNEQFF
NA | NA | TRBJ1-6 | TRBV19 | TGTGCCAGTGGGCCAACCCGGTACTCACCCCTCCACTTT | CASGPTRYSPLHF
NA | NA | TRBJ1-2 | TRBV6-4 | TGTGCCAGCAGTGGGGGGCAGGGATATGGCTACACCTTC | CASSGGQGYGYTF
TRBD2 | few | TRBJ2-3 | TRBV28 | TGTGCCAGCAGTTTATGGGGAGGGCACACAGATACGCAGTATTTT | CASSLWGGHTDTQYF
NA | NA | TRBJ1-5 | TRBV10-1 | TGCGCCAGCCGTGCGGGAGTTGAGAGGGACAGCAATCAGCCCCAGCATTTT | CASRAGVERDSNQPQHF
NA | NA | TRBJ1-3 | TRBV19 | TGTGCCAGTAGTATTATGCTCAGCTCTGGAAACACCATATATTTT | CASSIMLSSGNTIYF
TRBD1 | NA | TRBJ1-1 | TRBV5-1 | TGCGCCAGCAGCTTGGTGGCAGGGGGCTTGGCTAGCACTGAAGCTTTCTTT | CASSLVAGGLASTEAFF
NA | NA | TRBJ1-1 | TRBV5-1 | TGCGCCAGCAGCTTGGCCTTTGACAGATACACTGAAGCTTTCTTT | CASSLAFDRYTEAFF
NA | NA | TRBJ1-1 | TRBV5-1 | TGCGCCAGCAGCTTATTGTCACAGATCCTGAACACTGAAGCTTTCTTT | CASSLLSQILNTEAFF
NA | NA | TRBJ1-3 | TRBV4-3 | TGCGCCAGCAGCTCACAGGCCGCCTCTGGAAACACCATATATTTT | CASSSQAASGNTIYF
TRBD1 | NA | TRBJ2-3 | TRBV4-3 | TGCGCCAGCAGCCACCAGACAGGGGGACTAGATACGCAGTATTTT | CASSHQTGGLDTQYF
NA | NA | TRBJ1-1 | TRBV7-9 | TGTGCCAGCAGCCGAGGTGACACTGAAGCTTTCTTT | CASSRGDTEAFF
NA | NA | TRBJ1-5 | TRBV7-2 | TGTGCCAGCAGCCCTGATACCTCAGGGATTCGGCAGCCCCAGCATTTT | CASSPDTSGIRQPQHF
TRBD1 | NA | TRBJ1-5 | TRBV5-1 | TGCGCCAGCAGCTTTGGACAGGGCCCAAATCAGCCCCAGCATTTT | CASSFGQGPNQPQHF